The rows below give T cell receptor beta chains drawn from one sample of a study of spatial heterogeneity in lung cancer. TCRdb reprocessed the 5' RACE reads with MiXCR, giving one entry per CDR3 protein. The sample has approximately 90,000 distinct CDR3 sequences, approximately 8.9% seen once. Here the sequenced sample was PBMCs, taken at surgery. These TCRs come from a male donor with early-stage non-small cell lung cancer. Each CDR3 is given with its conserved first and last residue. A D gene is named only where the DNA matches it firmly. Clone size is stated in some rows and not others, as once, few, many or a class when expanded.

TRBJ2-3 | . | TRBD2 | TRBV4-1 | TGCGCCAGCAGCCAAGAAGCGGGAGCTGTGGCAGATACGCAGTATTTT | CASSQEAGAVADTQYF
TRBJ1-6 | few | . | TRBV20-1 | TGCAGTGCGGGGGGGAATTCACCCCTCCACTTT | CSAGGNSPLHF
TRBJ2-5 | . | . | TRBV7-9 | TGTGCCAGCAGCTCCGTTTTAGGCGAGACCCAGTACTTC | CASSSVLGETQYF
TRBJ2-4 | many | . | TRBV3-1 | TGTGCCAGCAGCCCGGGGAGAAGTTTTGTTGACATTCAGTACTTC | CASSPGRSFVDIQYF
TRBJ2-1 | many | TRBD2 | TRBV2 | TGTGCCAGCACTCCCCGGACTAGCGGGGGGGCCGGTGAGCAGTTCTTC | CASTPRTSGGAGEQFF
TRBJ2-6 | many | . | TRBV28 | TGTGCCAGCAGTTACTCCTCTGGGGCCAACGTCCTGACTTTC | CASSYSSGANVLTF
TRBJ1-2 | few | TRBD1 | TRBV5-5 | TGTGCCAGCAGCTTGGCGGGACAGTTAATTTACTATGGCTACACCTTC | CASSLAGQLIYYGYTF
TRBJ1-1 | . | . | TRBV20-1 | TGCAGTGCTAGAAACGCTGTGGTGCGCACTGAAGCTTTCTTT | CSARNAVVRTEAFF
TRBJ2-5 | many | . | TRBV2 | TGTGCCAGCAGAGGGGGGTCTTCCGAGACCCAGTACTTC | CASRGGSSETQYF
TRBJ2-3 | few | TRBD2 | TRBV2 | TGTGCCAGCAGTGGGAGACTAGCGGACACAGATACGCAGTATTTT | CASSGRLADTDTQYF